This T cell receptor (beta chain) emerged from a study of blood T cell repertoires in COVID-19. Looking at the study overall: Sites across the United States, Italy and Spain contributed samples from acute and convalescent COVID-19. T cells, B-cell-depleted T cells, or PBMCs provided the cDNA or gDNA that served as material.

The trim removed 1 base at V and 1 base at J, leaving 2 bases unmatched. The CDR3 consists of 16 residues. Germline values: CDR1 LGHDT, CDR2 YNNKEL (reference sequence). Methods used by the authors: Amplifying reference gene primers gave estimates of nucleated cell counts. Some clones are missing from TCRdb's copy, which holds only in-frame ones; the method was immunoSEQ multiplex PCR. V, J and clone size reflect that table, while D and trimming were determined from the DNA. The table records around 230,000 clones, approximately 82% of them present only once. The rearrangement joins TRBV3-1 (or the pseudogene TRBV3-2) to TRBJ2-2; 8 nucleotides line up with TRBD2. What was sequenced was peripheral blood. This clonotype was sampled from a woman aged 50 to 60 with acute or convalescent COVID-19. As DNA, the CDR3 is TGTGCCAGCAGCCAAGGAACTAGCGGGAACACCGGGGAGCTGTTTTTT. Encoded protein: CASSQGTSGNTGELFF.